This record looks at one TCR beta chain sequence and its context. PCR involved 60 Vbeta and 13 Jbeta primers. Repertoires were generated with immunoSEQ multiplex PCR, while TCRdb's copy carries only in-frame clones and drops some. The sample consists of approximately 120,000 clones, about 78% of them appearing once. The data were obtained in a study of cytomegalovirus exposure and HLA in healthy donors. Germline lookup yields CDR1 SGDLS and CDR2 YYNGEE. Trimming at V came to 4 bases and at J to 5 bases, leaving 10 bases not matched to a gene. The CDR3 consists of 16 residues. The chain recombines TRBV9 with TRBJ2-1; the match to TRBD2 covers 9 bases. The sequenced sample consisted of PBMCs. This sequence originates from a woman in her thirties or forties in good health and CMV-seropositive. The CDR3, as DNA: TGTGCCAGCAGCCTAACCCCCAGACTAGCGGACAATGAGCAGTTCTTC. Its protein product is CASSLTPRLADNEQFF.